These 28 T cell receptor beta chains originate from one sample sequenced in a study of blood T cells in healthy people across ages. It was with a sample-barcoded 5' primer and a J-beta primer mix that a second PCR of roughly 7 to 11 cycles was run. TCRdb re-analysed the 5' RACE reads in MiXCR, keeping a single row per CDR3 protein. The sample shows 1.4 million to 1.5 million distinct CDR3 sequences, 35% to 45% of them seen only once. The sample taken for sequencing was blood. Receptor source: a woman aged 18-30 years in good health.

The genes are TRBV20-1 and TRBJ2-7; TRBD2 matches 10 bases. Looked up from germline, CDR1 is DFQATT and CDR2 is SNEGSKA (reference sequence). V trimming: 3 bases; J trimming: 2 bases; junction bases outside the gene matches: 7. The CDR3 sequence is 15 residues long. CDR3 sequence reads: CSARPPSGGTYEQYF. The DNA of the CDR3 is TGCAGTGCTAGGCCCCCTAGCGGGGGTACCTACGAGCAGTACTTC.

The gene calls are TRBV7-2 and TRBJ1-5; possibly TRBD1 for D (5 bases). This CDR3 region has 15 residues. The germline CDR1 and CDR2 sequences are SGHTA and FQGNSA. The V gene lost 3 bases and the J gene lost 3 bases, with 12 bases spanning the gap. The CDR3 DNA sequence: TGTGCCAGCAGCTTGGGGCCTTCGTACAATCAGCCCCAGCATTTT. Amino acids: CASSLGPSYNQPQHF.

A remark on this clonotype: At one end, the junction sequence differs from germline, possibly due to a read error. This chain joins TRBV7-3 and TRBJ2-1; 7 positions match TRBD2. The CDR3 contains 17 residues. Germline V gives CDR1 SGHTA, CDR2 FQGTGA. DNA of the CDR3: TGTGCCAGCAGCTCAGACCGGTGGGAGGGCTCCGACAATGAGCAGTTCTTC. Its protein is CASSSDRWEGSDNEQFF.

The genes are TRBV4-1 and TRBJ2-5; D is perhaps TRBD1 or TRBD2 (5 bases each). Germline CDR1 is MGHRA and CDR2 is YSYEKL. V lost 4 bases, J lost 4 bases, and 13 bases lay in between. The CDR3 sequence is 14 residues long. In DNA, the CDR3 is TGCGCCAGCAGCCGGGACGGACAACTAGAGACCCAGTACTTC. Protein product: CASSRDGQLETQYF.

The chain uses TRBV6-2 or TRBV6-3 and TRBJ1-2; D gene uncertain. Germline V CDR1 and CDR2: MNHEY, SVGEGT. The CDR3 is 15 residues long. V was cut by 2 bases and J by 2 bases, with 12 bases left in between. This CDR3 reads CASSYPTTGNYGYTF. In DNA form, the CDR3 reads TGTGCCAGCAGTTACCCCACGACGGGGAACTATGGCTACACCTTC.

This clonotype turned up a few times. CDR3 nucleotides: TGCAGTGCCCAACAGTGGGGGTATAGCAATCAGCCCCAGCATTTT. It codes for CSAQQWGYSNQPQHF. J is TRBJ1-5 and V is TRBV20-1; possible D gene TRBD1, 5 bases. The length of the CDR3 is 15 residues. The V end was cut by 6 bases, the J end by 0 bases, with 15 bases between. Germline V CDR1 and CDR2: DFQATT, SNEGSKA (reference sequence).

The rearrangement uses TRBV20-1 and TRBJ1-6, with D possibly being TRBD1 (5 bases). The CDR3 sequence is 14 residues long. Germline assignment: CDR1 DFQATT and CDR2 SNEGSKA (reference sequence). Trimming stripped 5 bases from V and 6 bases from J, with 14 bases between. The CDR3 nucleotides are TGCAGTGCTTTTCTGGGGGTTCCTAATTCACCCCTCCACTTT. Protein product: CSAFLGVPNSPLHF.

This clonotype was detected only a few times. The genes are TRBV27 and TRBJ2-7; 9 nucleotides line up with TRBD2. CDR1 and CDR2 (germline): MNHEY, SMNVEV (reference sequence). CDR3 length equals 16 residues. The V and J ends lost 7 bases and 5 bases, in that order; junction bases with no gene match: 15. Here the CDR3 DNA reads TGTGCCAGCACGTCGGGTAACGCGGGAGGGCCTAACGAGCAGTACTTC. Protein product: CASTSGNAGGPNEQYF.

This chain uses TRBV6-5 with TRBJ1-2, with TRBD1 matching 8 bases. The ends lost 6 bases at V and 8 bases at J; junction bases unmatched: 14. Per germline, CDR1 MNHEY and CDR2 SVGAGI. CDR3 length: 15 amino acids. The CDR3 reads CASSDEPGQGLGYTF. The CDR3 DNA is TGTGCCAGCAGCGACGAGCCCGGACAGGGTTTAGGCTACACCTTC.

The genes are TRBV20-1 and TRBJ2-2; weak D call: TRBD1 (5 bases). CDR1 is DFQATT, CDR2 SNEGSKA, per germline (reference sequence). The V and J ends lost 5 bases and 1 base respectively, with 11 bases between them. This CDR3 contains 14 residues. CDR3 nucleotides: TGCAGTGCTGGTTGGACACTGAACACCGGGGAGCTGTTTTTT. Protein product: CSAGWTLNTGELFF.

The chain couples TRBV5-1 to TRBJ1-6; no clear D gene. From germline, CDR1 is SGHRS and CDR2 YFSETQ. The CDR3 runs 13 residues. The V gene lost 4 bases and the J gene lost 10 bases, with 12 bases spanning the gap. As DNA, the CDR3 is TGCGCCAGCAGCAGGGAAACGTACTCACCCCTCCACTTT. Translating gives CASSRETYSPLHF. The complete variable domain, with remaining parts taken from reference TRBV5-1 and TRBJ1-6, reads KAGVTQTPRYLIKTRGQQVTLSCSPISGHRSVSWYQQTPGQGLQFLFEYFSETQRNKGNFPGRFSGRQFSNSRSEMNVSTLELGDSALYLCASSRETYSPLHFGNGTRLTVT.

V gene TRBV29-1 combines with J gene TRBJ2-1; 9 nucleotides match TRBD2. V dropped 7 bases and J dropped 9; count of bases not matched to a gene: 13. CDR3 length equals 14 residues. Germline V lookup: CDR1 SQVTM, CDR2 ANQGSEA. CDR3 nucleotides: TGCAGCGGAGCCCCTGGCGGGAGGGCGGGTGAGCAGTTCTTC. Translated: CSGAPGGRAGEQFF.

This chain joins TRBV5-1 and TRBJ2-5, with D tentatively TRBD2 (5 bases). The CDR3 extends over 15 amino acids. The germline CDR1 and CDR2 sequences are SGHRS and YFSETQ. V dropped 4 bases and J dropped 4 bases, with 17 bases sitting between them. The DNA for the CDR3 is TGCGCCAGCAGCGCCTTTTCGGGGATGGTAGAGACCCAGTACTTC. This translates into CASSAFSGMVETQYF.

This clonotype was seen only a few times. CDR3 sequence (DNA): TGTGCCAGCAGCAATTCAGGGGTCCACTCTGGAAACACCATATATTTT. It is translated as CASSNSGVHSGNTIYF. V and J are TRBV21-1 and TRBJ1-3; the table gives TRBD1 as D, unverified against the DNA. TRBV21-1 is listed as a pseudogene. The CDR3 runs to 16 residues.

J is TRBJ2-7 and V is TRBV20-1, with 9 bases fitting TRBD1. This CDR3 is built from 13 residues. J gave up 10 bases and V 3 bases, and 10 bases lay outside the gene matches. CDR1 is DFQATT and CDR2 is SNEGSKA in the germline V gene (reference sequence). For the CDR3, the DNA is TGCAGTGCTAGGGAAGCCGGGACAGGGTCCCAGTACTTC. It yields the protein CSAREAGTGSQYF.

This chain connects TRBV10-3 to TRBJ2-1; D might be TRBD2 (5 bases). This CDR3 is 14 amino acids long. V gave up 3 bases and J gave up 5 bases, with 11 bases separating them. Germline V gene data show CDR1 as ENHRY and CDR2 as SYGVKD. The CDR3 region has the DNA TGTGCCATCAGTGAACTAGGGATAAACAATGAGCAGTTCTTC. Protein: CAISELGINNEQFF.

The chain combines TRBV5-1 with TRBJ1-5; the D is unclear. The CDR3 sequence is 16 residues long. CDR1 is SGHRS and CDR2 is YFSETQ in the germline V gene. V lost 0 bases and J 7 bases, leaving 17 bases between the germline ends. CDR3 DNA sequence: TGCGCCAGCAGCTTGGACCCCTCGTCCCCTAGGCAGCCCCAGCATTTT. It translates to CASSLDPSSPRQPQHF.

Here the CDR3 DNA reads TGTGCCAGCAGTTTCAACGAGGGCCAGTACTTC. It translates to CASSFNEGQYF. The chain joins TRBV6-6 to TRBJ2-5, with a tentative D call TRBD2 (5 bases). In germline, CDR1 is MNHNY, CDR2 SVGAGI (reference sequence). The CDR3 contains 11 residues. V dropped 4 bases and J dropped 10 bases, with 10 bases sitting between them.

Only a few counts were recorded for this clonotype. The chain carries TRBV25-1 and TRBJ1-1; 7 bases are shared with TRBD1. After removal of 7 bases from V and 4 bases from J, the junction contained 6 bases not matched to a gene. Germline lookup yields CDR1 MGHDK and CDR2 SYGVNS. This CDR3 region has 13 residues. CDR3 loop: CASTQGEGTEAFF. The CDR3, as DNA: TGTGCCAGCACGCAGGGGGAGGGCACTGAAGCTTTCTTT.

This clonotype was picked up a small number of times. V is TRBV7-2 and J is TRBJ2-7; no clear D gene. CDR1 and CDR2 (germline): SGHTA, FQGNSA. The V gene lost 5 bases and the J gene lost 7 bases, with 9 bases spanning the gap. CDR3 length: 11 amino acids. CDR3 protein: CASSQVEEQYF. The CDR3 region has the DNA TGTGCCAGCAGCCAAGTCGAGGAGCAGTACTTC.

This clonotype was counted between two and nine times. This rearrangement joins TRBV11-2 to TRBJ2-3; TRBD2 agrees at 13 bases. Looked up from germline, CDR1 is SGHAT and CDR2 is FQNNGV. This CDR3 region has 17 residues. V was clipped by 5 bases and J by 9 bases; unmatched bases: 14. The CDR3 is CASSPMGLAGPAETQYF. CDR3 nucleotides: TGTGCCAGCAGCCCCATGGGACTAGCGGGACCGGCGGAGACGCAGTATTTT.

The J gene is TRBJ2-7, the V gene TRBV2; D is unclear. The CDR3 length is 12 residues. The V and J ends lost 8 bases and 3 bases respectively, with 11 bases between them. Per germline, CDR1 SNHLY and CDR2 FYNNEI. CDR3 sequence: CASGWSDYEQYF. In DNA, the CDR3 is TGTGCCAGCGGGTGGTCGGACTACGAGCAGTACTTC. Filled out from reference TRBV2 and TRBJ2-7, the complete variable domain reads EPEVTQTPSHQVTQMGQEVILRCVPISNHLYFYWYRQILGQKVEFLVSFYNNEISEKSEIFDDQFSVERPDGSNFTLKIRSTKLEDSAMYFCASGWSDYEQYFGPGTRLTVT.

The V gene is TRBV15, the J gene TRBJ2-2, with no clear D. There are 14 residues in the CDR3. Germline assignment: CDR1 LNHNV and CDR2 YYDKDF (reference sequence). The V end lost 0 bases, the J end lost 3 bases, and 5 bases lay between the germline ends. DNA for the CDR3: TGTGCCACCAGCAGAGATCTGGACACCGGGGAGCTGTTTTTT. Protein sequence: CATSRDLDTGELFF. Variable domain in full (rest from reference TRBV15 and TRBJ2-2): DAMVIQNPRYQVTQFGKPVTLSCSQTLNHNVMYWYQQKSSQAPKLLFHYYDKDFNNEADTPDNFQSRRPNTSFCFLDIRSPGLGDTAMYLCATSRDLDTGELFFGEGSRLTVL.

The rearrangement uses TRBV6-5 and TRBJ2-2; D possibly uses TRBD1 or TRBD2 (6 bases each). Germline loops: CDR1 MNHEY, CDR2 SVGAGI. This CDR3 has 15 amino acids. V lost 5 bases to trimming and J lost 4 bases, with 14 bases between them. The CDR3: CASSRGLAFTGELFF. The CDR3 coding sequence is TGTGCCAGCAGTCGGGGGCTAGCGTTCACCGGGGAGCTGTTTTTT.

CDR3 residues: CASSQGTGNYEQYF. The CDR3 nucleotides read TGTGCCAGCAGCCAAGGGACTGGAAACTACGAGCAGTACTTC. The chain uses TRBV3-1 and TRBJ2-7; perhaps TRBD2 as D (5 bases). V was shortened by 1 base and J by 3 bases, with 10 bases between the two germline ends. Looked up from germline, CDR1 is LGHDT and CDR2 is YNNKEL (reference sequence). The CDR3 extends over 14 amino acids.

This clonotype was seen only a few times. The CDR3 is CASSLYLWDDTSEQYF. CDR3 sequence (DNA): TGTGCCAGCAGCTTATACTTATGGGACGACACAAGCGAGCAGTACTTC. The chain combines TRBV7-2 with TRBJ2-4; D might be TRBD1 or TRBD2, each matching 5 bases. The J call may be mistaken, given a closer DNA end match to TRBJ2-7. The CDR3 extends over 16 amino acids. Germline loops: CDR1 SGHTA, CDR2 FQGNSA.

This clonotype turned up a few times. The chain carries TRBV6-5 and TRBJ2-1; 10 positions match TRBD1. This CDR3 spans 15 amino acids. V gave up 6 bases and J gave up 7 bases; unmatched junction bases: 9. Looked up from germline, CDR1 is MNHEY and CDR2 is SVGAGI. The CDR3 coding sequence is TGTGCCAGCAGGCCGGACAGGGGGAACAAAAATGAGCAGTTCTTC. Encoded protein: CASRPDRGNKNEQFF.

V gene TRBV7-9 combines with J gene TRBJ2-1; D not resolved. The CDR3 spans 15 residues. CDR1 and CDR2 from the germline V gene are SEHNR and FQNEAQ (reference sequence). V was shortened by 3 bases and J by 5 bases, with 14 bases between the two germline ends. This chain's CDR3 is CASSFFPVRDNEQFF. The CDR3 coding sequence is TGTGCCAGCAGCTTTTTCCCGGTGCGAGACAATGAGCAGTTCTTC.